This entry lists 7 T cell receptor beta chains sequenced from one sample in a study of blood T cell repertoires in COVID-19. The repertoire was sequenced with immunoSEQ multiplex PCR; TCRdb's copy has only in-frame clones and lacks some. The sample lists over 450,000 clones, about 91% seen once, with roughly 1% in the top ten. Source material: peripheral blood. The receptors derive from a man aged 18 to 29 with COVID-19, enrolled during active disease.

The chain carries TRBV10-2 and TRBJ2-1; weak D call: TRBD1 (5 bases). The germline gives CDR1 WSHSY, CDR2 SAAADI. Trimming stripped 2 bases from V and 9 bases from J, with 17 bases between. CDR3 size: 15 residues. The CDR3 nucleotides are TGCGCCAGCAGTGAGCCCCTAGTCTCTAGGGGTGAGCAGTTCTTC. Translation: CASSEPLVSRGEQFF.

The chain combines TRBV12-3 or TRBV12-4 with TRBJ1-1; D not certain. The CDR3 has 12 amino acids. Trimming stripped 7 bases from V and 8 bases from J, with 14 bases between. The CDR3 DNA sequence: TGTGCCAGCAAAGTTGCAGGATTAGAAGCTTTCTTT. Translating gives CASKVAGLEAFF.

CDR3 protein: CASSQGPLGSGYTF. For the CDR3, the DNA is TGTGCCAGCAGCCAAGGTCCCCTCGGGTCCGGCTACACCTTC. V and J are TRBV3-1 (or the pseudogene TRBV3-2) and TRBJ1-2, with D unclear. This CDR3 is built from 14 residues. Germline V gene sequence: CDR1 LGHDT, CDR2 YNNKEL (reference sequence). V lost 1 base and J 8 bases, leaving 14 bases between the germline ends.

This CDR3 is CASSRPGTGDTGELFF. The CDR3 nucleotides read TGTGCCAGCAGCCGTCCCGGGACAGGGGACACCGGGGAGCTGTTTTTT. The chain links TRBV7-3 to TRBJ2-2, with 10 bases aligning to TRBD1. The length of the CDR3 is 16 residues. V was clipped by 5 bases and J by 3 bases; unmatched bases: 6. The germline gives CDR1 SGHTA, CDR2 FQGTGA.

The rearrangement joins TRBV11-2 to TRBJ2-3; D remains unclear. CDR3 length: 19 amino acids. Germline V gives CDR1 SGHAT, CDR2 FQNNGV. Trimming took 0 bases from V and 2 from J, leaving 21 bases between them. The CDR3 region is CASSLDQLITPLDTDTQYF. Here the CDR3 DNA reads TGTGCCAGCAGCTTAGATCAACTCATTACCCCCCTAGACACAGATACGCAGTATTTT.

The chain uses TRBV29-1 and TRBJ2-1; 9 bases map to TRBD1. The V segment lost 2 bases and the J segment 4 bases; nucleotides outside the gene matches: 3. The CDR3 totals 14 residues. From germline, CDR1 is SQVTM and CDR2 ANQGSEA. The CDR3 DNA reads as TGCAGCGTTGAAAAGGACAGGGGATACAATGAGCAGTTCTTC. This sequence encodes CSVEKDRGYNEQFF.

The V and J genes are TRBV7-2 and TRBJ2-7; perhaps TRBD1 as D (5 bases). This CDR3 is built from 15 residues. Germline loops: CDR1 SGHTA, CDR2 FQGNSA. V was clipped by 3 bases and J by 0 bases, with 12 bases between them. CDR3 amino acids: CASSLQGYSSYEQYF. CDR3 sequence (DNA): TGTGCCAGCAGCTTGCAGGGCTACAGCTCCTACGAGCAGTACTTC. The full variable domain, with the rest looked up from reference TRBV7-2 and TRBJ2-7, is GAGVSQSPSNKVTEKGKDVELRCDPISGHTALYWYRQSLGQGLEFLIYFQGNSAPDKSGLPSDRFSAERTGGSVSTLTIQRTQQEDSAVYLCASSLQGYSSYEQYFGPGTRLTVT.